One sample yielded the 5 T cell receptor beta chains listed below, sequenced in a study of long-term antiretroviral therapy in people with HIV (dated by TCRdb to the early 2020s). Sequencing of the TRB variable region was done with the immunoSEQ hsTCRB v3.0 assay at survey level resolution. TCRdb carries this immuneACCESS record with in-frame sequences only. Its versions omit some clonotypes, under half of them owing to an unresolved V gene in the studies checked, with the rest unexplained. This sample holds fewer than 40,000 clones; approximately 89% were observed only once. The leading ten clones occupy over 5.5% of the sample. The sample consisted of unsorted PBMCs, taken 3.1 years after starting antiretroviral therapy. These receptors were collected from a woman aged 50 to 60 with HIV.

The CDR3 protein is CASSSAWTGELFF. For the CDR3, the DNA is TGTGCCAGCAGCTCTGCATGGACCGGGGAGCTGTTTTTT. The J gene is TRBJ2-2, the V gene TRBV7-3; unclear D gene. The CDR3 spans 13 residues. V lost 4 bases and J lost 5, with 8 bases in between. CDR1 and CDR2 (germline): SGHTA, FQGTGA. Complete variable domain (other parts from reference TRBV7-3 and TRBJ2-2): GAGVSQTPSNKVTEKGKYVELRCDPISGHTALYWYRQSLGQGPEFLIYFQGTGAADDSGLPNDRFFAVRPEGSVSTLKIQRTERGDSAVYLCASSSAWTGELFFGEGSRLTVL.

The V and J genes are TRBV7-2 and TRBJ2-7; a possible D gene is TRBD2 (5 bases). CDR1 SGHTA and CDR2 FQGNSA come from the germline V gene. CDR3 length equals 16 residues. Trimming took 1 base from V and 3 from J, leaving 16 bases between them. This CDR3 reads CASSLEVAREGYEQYF. In nucleotides, the CDR3 is TGTGCCAGCAGCTTAGAGGTAGCCCGAGAGGGCTACGAGCAGTACTTC.

This clone was picked up one time. The genes are TRBV11-3 and TRBJ1-6; the D is unclear. CDR1 and CDR2 from the germline V gene are SGHNT and YENEEA. Trimming stripped 5 bases from V and 9 bases from J, with 11 bases between. This CDR3 has 13 amino acids. CDR3 bases: TGTGCCAGCAGCCATAAATTGGGTTCACCCCTCCACTTT. As protein: CASSHKLGSPLHF.

This chain connects TRBV4-3 to TRBJ2-1; D is perhaps TRBD2 (5 bases). Trimming took off 6 bases at V and 7 bases at J, with 10 bases between the two ends. In germline, CDR1 is LGHNA, CDR2 YSLEER. The length of the CDR3 is 12 residues. DNA for the CDR3: TGCGCCAGCAGAAACGGCGGGAATGAGCAGTTCTTC. Protein sequence: CASRNGGNEQFF.

In nucleotides, the CDR3 is TGTGCCAGCAGCTTCGACAGGGGGACAGATACGCAGTATTTT. As protein: CASSFDRGTDTQYF. The V gene is TRBV7-9, the J gene TRBJ2-3; 9 nucleotides match TRBD1. V was pared by 3 bases and J by 3 bases, with 1 base of the junction left unmatched. Germline CDR1 and CDR2: SEHNR and FQNEAQ (reference sequence). This CDR3 has 14 residues.